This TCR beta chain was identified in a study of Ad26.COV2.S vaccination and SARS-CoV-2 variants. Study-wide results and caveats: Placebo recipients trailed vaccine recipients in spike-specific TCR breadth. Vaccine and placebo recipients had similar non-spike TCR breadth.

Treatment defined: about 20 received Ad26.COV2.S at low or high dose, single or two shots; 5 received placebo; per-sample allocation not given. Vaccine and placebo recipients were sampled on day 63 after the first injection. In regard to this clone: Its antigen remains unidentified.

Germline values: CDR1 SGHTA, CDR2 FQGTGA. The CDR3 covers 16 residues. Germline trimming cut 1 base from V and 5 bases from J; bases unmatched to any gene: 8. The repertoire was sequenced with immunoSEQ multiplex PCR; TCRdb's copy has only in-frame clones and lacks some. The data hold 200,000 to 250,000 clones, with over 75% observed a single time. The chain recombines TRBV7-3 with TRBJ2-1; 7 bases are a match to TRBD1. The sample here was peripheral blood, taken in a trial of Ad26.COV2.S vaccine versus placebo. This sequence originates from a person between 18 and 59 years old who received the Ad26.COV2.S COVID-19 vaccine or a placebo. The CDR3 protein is CASSLSLRQGNNEQFF. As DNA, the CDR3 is TGTGCCAGCAGCTTAAGTCTGCGACAGGGCAACAATGAGCAGTTCTTC.